The 10 T cell receptor beta chains given below trace back to one sample, sequenced in a study of blood T cells in healthy people across ages. Using a J-beta primer mix together with a sample-barcoded 5' primer, a second PCR was run for roughly 7 to 11 cycles. TCRdb re-derived calls from the 5' RACE reads in MiXCR, one entry per CDR3 protein. The sample shows hundreds of thousands of distinct CDR3 sequences, 55% to 70% of them seen only once. Sequencing was done on a sample of blood. Receptors were obtained from a man aged 30-40 years in good health.

For this clonotype: This may stem from a read error, because a much larger clone lies one nucleotide away. The chain uses TRBV7-2 and TRBJ2-5; the D gene is possibly TRBD1 (9 bases). The CDR3 spans 15 residues. Germline V CDR1 and CDR2: SGHTA, FQGNSA. Trimming pared 5 bases from V and 7 bases from J, leaving 20 bases between. Here the CDR3 DNA reads TGTGCCAGCAGCAGACAGGGGGGAGGGACTAGGACCCAGTACTTC. It encodes CASSRQGGGTRTQYF.

The chain links TRBV5-6 to TRBJ1-2; D may be TRBD1 (6 bases). CDR3 size: 14 residues. From germline, CDR1 is SGHDT and CDR2 YYEEEE. V gave up 7 bases and J gave up 1 base, with 14 bases separating them. CDR3 sequence reads: CASGWGALNYGYTF. CDR3 DNA sequence: TGTGCCAGCGGTTGGGGGGCCCTTAACTATGGCTACACCTTC.

V gene TRBV20-1 combines with J gene TRBJ1-4; weak D call: TRBD1 (5 bases). Germline loops: CDR1 DFQATT, CDR2 SNEGSKA (reference sequence). V gave up 6 bases and J gave up 3 bases, with 11 bases separating them. This CDR3 has 13 amino acids. The CDR3 is CSASRDSNEKLFF. As DNA, the CDR3 is TGCAGTGCGAGTCGGGACTCTAATGAAAAACTGTTTTTT.

In the case of this clonotype: Mismatch with germline at one junction end may stem from a read error. The chain carries TRBV20-1 and TRBJ2-7; either TRBD1 or TRBD2 may supply D (5 bases each). Germline V gene lookup returns CDR1 DFQATT and CDR2 SNEGSKA (reference sequence). There are 14 residues in the CDR3. DNA for the CDR3: TGCAGTGCCGTCAATTCCGGGACCCCCTACAAGCAGTACTTC. Its translation is CSAVNSGTPYKQYF.

About this clonotype: Being one base from a much bigger clone, this may be a read error. The rearrangement links TRBV6-4 to TRBJ2-3; 7 nucleotides line up with TRBD2. Germline loops: CDR1 MRHNA, CDR2 SNTAGT. This CDR3 is 15 amino acids long. CDR3 coding DNA: TGTGCCTGCAGTGAAGGCGGGAGCGGAACAGATACGCAGTATTTT. Protein: CACSEGGSGTDTQYF.

This rearrangement joins TRBV29-1 to TRBJ2-7; tentatively, D is TRBD1 (6 bases). Between the trimmed V and J ends, which lost 6 bases and 5 bases, there was a span of 14 bases. The CDR3 totals 12 residues. Germline CDR1 is SQVTM and CDR2 is ANQGSEA. CDR3 coding DNA: TGCAGCGTGGGACAACCGCCTGACGAGCAGTACTTC. It specifies CSVGQPPDEQYF.

The chain carries TRBV5-1 and TRBJ2-5; the D is unclear. Near its end, the DNA agrees better with TRBJ2-7, so the J call may be wrong. The CDR3 runs to 13 residues. Germline lookup yields CDR1 SGHRS and CDR2 YFSETQ. CDR3 DNA sequence: TGCGCCAGCAGCTTGGAGTCCCCTCGCGAGCAGTACTTC. This translates into CASSLESPREQYF.

The sample holds a few counts of this clonotype. The chain employs TRBV2 and TRBJ2-3; D ambiguous. With 6 bases removed from V and 8 bases from J, the gap between germline ends came to 9 bases. The germline V gene encodes CDR1 SNHLY and CDR2 FYNNEI. The CDR3 is made up of 11 amino acids. The CDR3 DNA reads as TGTGCCAGCAGCCAGGAACGTACGCAGTATTTT. Residues: CASSQERTQYF. Using reference TRBV2 and TRBJ2-3 for the parts outside the CDR3, the full variable domain is EPEVTQTPSHQVTQMGQEVILRCVPISNHLYFYWYRQILGQKVEFLVSFYNNEISEKSEIFDDQFSVERPDGSNFTLKIRSTKLEDSAMYFCASSQERTQYFGPGTRLTVL.

The rearrangement joins TRBV6-2 or TRBV6-3 to TRBJ2-7; 12 bases map to TRBD1. Per the germline V gene, CDR1 is MNHEY and CDR2 is SVGEGT. The CDR3 is 16 amino acids. The V and J ends lost 0 bases and 6 bases, in that order; junction bases with no gene match: 6. The CDR3 bases are TGTGCCAGCAGTTACTCGGCGGGACAGGGGGCCTGCGAGCAGTACTTC. Translation gives CASSYSAGQGACEQYF.

This clonotype has only a few counts. The chain uses TRBV27 and TRBJ2-3, with 7 bases aligning to TRBD2. Trimming removed 6 bases from V and 2 bases from J; junction bases left unmatched: 5. Germline CDR1 MNHEY, CDR2 SMNVEV (reference sequence). The CDR3 consists of 14 residues. The CDR3 DNA is TGTGCCAGCAGATGGGACTATAACACAGATACGCAGTATTTT. Its translation: CASRWDYNTDTQYF.